This T cell receptor beta chain is from a study of blood T cell repertoires in COVID-19. The protocol was immunoSEQ multiplex PCR, while the TCRdb copy is restricted to in-frame clones and leaves out a portion. The sample yields roughly 250,000 clones, less than 85% seen once. This clone has only one observation. V lost 4 bases, J lost 7 bases, and 16 bases stayed unmatched. Germline V gene data show CDR1 as SGHKS and CDR2 as YYEKEE (reference sequence). This CDR3 region has 17 residues. The TCR was taken from a woman older than 75 with active or convalescent COVID-19. The material sequenced was peripheral blood. The chain couples TRBV5-5 to TRBJ1-2; 10 positions agree with TRBD1. CDR3 region: CASSRSGTGVSVSGYTF. As DNA, the CDR3 is TGTGCCAGCAGCCGATCCGGGACAGGGGTTTCTGTTTCTGGCTACACCTTC.